Given below is one TCR beta chain in context. Its antigen is as yet unknown. This sample was taken from a study of cytotoxic CD8 clonotypes in ibrutinib-treated CLL. Whole-study results and caveats: T-cell clonality at baseline went above that of age-matched healthy donors and rose and fell with circulating CD8+ T-cell counts. Under treatment, the uncommon public clonotypes either contracted or remained stable.

Germline V gene data show CDR1 as SGHDN and CDR2 as FVKESK. Trimming removed 2 bases at V and 5 bases at J, with 13 bases between. The CDR3 runs 15 residues. The data were produced by immunoSEQ multiplex PCR, yet TCRdb's version contains in-frame clones alone and is incomplete. The table shows more than 200,000 clones, with roughly 70% occurring only once. This sequence originates from a human donor with chronic lymphocytic leukemia. Sequencing was performed on PBMCs, taken after 24 months of ibrutinib treatment. The chain links TRBV14 to TRBJ2-1, with D tentatively TRBD2 (5 bases). The DNA for the CDR3 is TGTGCCAGCAGCCAATTGGACTGGGGAAACAATGAGCAGTTCTTC. Its translation: CASSQLDWGNNEQFF.